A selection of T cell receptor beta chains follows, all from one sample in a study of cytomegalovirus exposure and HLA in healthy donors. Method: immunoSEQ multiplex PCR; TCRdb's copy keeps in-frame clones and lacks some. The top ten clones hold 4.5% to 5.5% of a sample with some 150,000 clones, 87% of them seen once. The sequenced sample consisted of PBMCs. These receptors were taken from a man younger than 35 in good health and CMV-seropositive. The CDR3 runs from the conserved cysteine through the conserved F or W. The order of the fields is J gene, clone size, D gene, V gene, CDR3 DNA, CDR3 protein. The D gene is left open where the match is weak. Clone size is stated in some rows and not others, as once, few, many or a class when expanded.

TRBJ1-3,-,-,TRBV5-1,TGCGCCAGCGCCAAAGAGGGACTCTCTGGAAACACCATATATTTT,CASAKEGLSGNTIYF
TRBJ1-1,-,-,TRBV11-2,TGTGCCAGCAGCTTACTTCCGCTAATCATGAACACTGAAGCTTTCTTT,CASSLLPLIMNTEAFF
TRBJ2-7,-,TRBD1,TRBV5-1,TGCGCCAGCAGACGGACAGGACAGAAGATCGAGCAGTACTTC,CASRRTGQKIEQYF
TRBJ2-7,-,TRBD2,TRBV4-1,TGCGCCAGCAGCCAAGATAAGACTAGCGGGAGCTGGGAGCAGTACTTC,CASSQDKTSGSWEQYF
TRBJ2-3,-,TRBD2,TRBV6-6,TGTGCCAGCCAGCGGGGAAGCACAGATACGCAGTATTTT,CASQRGSTDTQYF
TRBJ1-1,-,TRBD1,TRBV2,TGTGCCAGCAGGGGGACAGGGACGAACACTGAAGCTTTCTTT,CASRGTGTNTEAFF
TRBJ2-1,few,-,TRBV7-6,TGTGCCAGCAGCCTAGCGTCCGTCTCCTACAATGAGCAGTTCTTC,CASSLASVSYNEQFF
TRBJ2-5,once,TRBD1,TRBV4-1,TGCGCCAGCAGCCAAGAGGGGACAGGGGAAGAGACCCAGTACTTC,CASSQEGTGEETQYF
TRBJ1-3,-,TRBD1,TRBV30,TGTGGAATGGGACAGGGTGTTTTAGGAAACACCATATATTTT,CGMGQGVLGNTIYF
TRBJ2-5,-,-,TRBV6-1,TGTGCCAGCAGTGGGGCCAGTCAAGAGACCCAGTACTTC,CASSGASQETQYF
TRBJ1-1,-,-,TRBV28,TGTGCCACGATGTCCAGGGTGGCTGGAGTCACTGAAGCTTTCTTT,CATMSRVAGVTEAFF
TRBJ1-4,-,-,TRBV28,TGTGCCAGCAGTTCCACATCTGGGGGGACCAATGAAAAACTGTTTTTT,CASSSTSGGTNEKLFF
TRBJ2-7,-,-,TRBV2,TGTGCCAGCAGCGACCCCCGTCCCGGGTCCTACGAGCAGTACTTC,CASSDPRPGSYEQYF
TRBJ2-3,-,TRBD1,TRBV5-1,TGCGCCAGCAGCGTTGGGACAGGGTCAGATACGCAGTATTTT,CASSVGTGSDTQYF
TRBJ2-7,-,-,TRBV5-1,TGCGCCAGCAGCTTGCTGAGGGAGAAAGGCGAGCAGTACTTC,CASSLLREKGEQYF
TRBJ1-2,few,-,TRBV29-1,TGCAGCGTCTCGAGATGGGAGTGGGGCTACACCTTC,CSVSRWEWGYTF
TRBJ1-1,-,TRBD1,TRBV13,TGTGCCAGCAGCTCGGACAGGGGGCTTAAAGCTTTCTTT,CASSSDRGLKAFF
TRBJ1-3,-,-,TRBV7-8,TGTGCCAGCAGCTTAAACAGTTTCTCTGGAAACACCATATATTTT,CASSLNSFSGNTIYF
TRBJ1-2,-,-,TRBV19,TGTGCCAGTAGTAGCAGCCAGGGCCTCTATGGCTACACCTTC,CASSSSQGLYGYTF
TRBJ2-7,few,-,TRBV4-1,TGCGCCAGCAGCCAAGTCCCAAGCCACGAGCAGTACTTC,CASSQVPSHEQYF
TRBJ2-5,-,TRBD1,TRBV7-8,TGTGCCAGCGGGGGACAGCCACAAGAGACCCAGTACTTC,CASGGQPQETQYF
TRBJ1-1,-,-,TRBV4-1,TGCGCCAGCAGCCAAGTGATGGTCGACAAGGACACTGAAGCTTTCTTT,CASSQVMVDKDTEAFF
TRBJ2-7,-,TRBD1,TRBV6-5,TGTGCCAGCAGTTCATGGGACAGGGGAACCTACGAGCAGTACTTC,CASSSWDRGTYEQYF
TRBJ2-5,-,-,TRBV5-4,TGTGCCAGCAGCTTGGATGGCGAAGGGGTGGGCAAGACCCAGTACTTC,CASSLDGEGVGKTQYF
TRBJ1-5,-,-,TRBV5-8,TGTGCCAGCAGCTTGGACAGAGGGAATCAGCCCCAGCATTTT,CASSLDRGNQPQHF
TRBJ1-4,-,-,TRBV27,TGTGCCAGCAAAGAAGGGGCCACTAATGAAAAACTGTTTTTT,CASKEGATNEKLFF
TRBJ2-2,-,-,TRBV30,TGTGCCTGGAGTGTACGACAGCCGAACACCGGGGAGCTGTTTTTT,CAWSVRQPNTGELFF
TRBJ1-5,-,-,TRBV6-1,TGTGCCAGCAGTGAAGCAACAGGTCTTAGCAATCAGCCCCAGCATTTT,CASSEATGLSNQPQHF
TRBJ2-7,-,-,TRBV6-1,TGTGCCACACCACGGGAGTCCTCCTACGAGCAGTACTTC,CATPRESSYEQYF
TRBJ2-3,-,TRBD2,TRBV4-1,TGCGCCAGCAGCCAGAAAGGACTAGCGGGGCACACAGATACGCAGTATTTT,CASSQKGLAGHTDTQYF
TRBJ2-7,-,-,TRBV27,TGTGCCAGCCGGGTACGGGACTTGAGAGATTACGAGCAGTACTTC,CASRVRDLRDYEQYF
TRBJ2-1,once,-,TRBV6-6,TGTGCCAGCAGTTCGGGTTACAATGAGCAGTTCTTC,CASSSGYNEQFF
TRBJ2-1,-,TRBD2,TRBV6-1,TGTGCCAGCAGTGTGACTAGCGGGGCCGCGACCGTTGAGCAGTTCTTC,CASSVTSGAATVEQFF
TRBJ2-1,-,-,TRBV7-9,TGTGCCAGCAGCTTAAGTGGGCTAATGGTTACCAATGAGCAGTTCTTC,CASSLSGLMVTNEQFF
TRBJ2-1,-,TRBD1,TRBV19,TGTGCCAGCTCAACAGGGACAGGGCTCCATGAGCAGTTCTTC,CASSTGTGLHEQFF
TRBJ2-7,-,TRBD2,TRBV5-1,TGCGCCAGCAGCTTCGGGACTAGCGGGAGTGGGTACTCCTACGAGCAGTACTTC,CASSFGTSGSGYSYEQYF
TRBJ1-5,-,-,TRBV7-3,TGTGCCAGCAGCTTAACGAGGGATCAGCCCCAGCATTTT,CASSLTRDQPQHF
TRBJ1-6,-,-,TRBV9,TGTGCCAGCAGCGTAGAAGGGACTAGATCACCCCTCCACTTT,CASSVEGTRSPLHF
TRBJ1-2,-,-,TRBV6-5,TGTGCCAGCAGGGCGGGAGGCGGCTATGGCTACACCTTC,CASRAGGGYGYTF
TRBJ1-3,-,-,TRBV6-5,TGTGCCAGCAGGGACTTCGGCTCTGGAAACACCATATATTTT,CASRDFGSGNTIYF
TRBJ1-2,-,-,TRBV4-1,TGCGCCAGCAGCCAAACGGGCAGGGCGGATGGCTACACCTTC,CASSQTGRADGYTF
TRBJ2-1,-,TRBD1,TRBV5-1,TGCGCCAGCAGCGACCCGGGACAGGTGAATGAGCAGTTCTTC,CASSDPGQVNEQFF
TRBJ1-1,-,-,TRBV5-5,TGTGCCAGCAGCTTCCGACAGTCTGAAGCTTTCTTT,CASSFRQSEAFF
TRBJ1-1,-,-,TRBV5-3,TGTGCCAGAACCCCTATTCCGGACAGCCTGAACACTGAAGCTTTCTTT,CARTPIPDSLNTEAFF
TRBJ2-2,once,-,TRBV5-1,TGCGCCAGCAGCTTCCGCGGGGGCCCGAACACCGGGGAGCTGTTTTTT,CASSFRGGPNTGELFF
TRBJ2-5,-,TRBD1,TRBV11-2,TGTGCCAGCAGCTTAGCTAAAGACAGGGGACAAGAGACCCAGTACTTC,CASSLAKDRGQETQYF
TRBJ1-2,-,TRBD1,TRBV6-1,TGTGCCAGCAGTGAAGCCTGGGCAGGGGGCGGCTACACCTTC,CASSEAWAGGGYTF
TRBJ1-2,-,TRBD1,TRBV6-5,TGTGCCAGCAGTAAACAGACAGGGATTAGTTACACCTTC,CASSKQTGISYTF
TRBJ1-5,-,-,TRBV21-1,TGTGCCAGCAGCAAGAGGACTCAAGTTAGCAATCAGCCCCAGCATTTT,CASSKRTQVSNQPQHF
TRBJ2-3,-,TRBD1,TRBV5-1,TGCGCCAGCAGCTTGGGTTCCCGGGGACAGGGTCCGCAGTATTTT,CASSLGSRGQGPQYF
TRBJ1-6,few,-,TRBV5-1,TGCGCCAGCAGCCCGGACCGACGGGAGGGAATTTCACCCCTCCACTTT,CASSPDRREGISPLHF
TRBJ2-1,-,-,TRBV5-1,TGCGCCAGCAGCTTGGCCGTCTTAAATGAGCAGTTCTTC,CASSLAVLNEQFF